This T cell receptor beta chain was identified during a study of CD8 T cells in ankylosing spondylitis. Study-level results: Within ankylosing spondylitis blood, a TCR beta motif made up of eight or nine highly homologous variants appeared to be characteristic. Clones tied to disease were said to be significantly enriched in matched ankylosing spondylitis synovial fluid. Prior literature has documented some motif variants in synovial fluid and blood from reactive arthritis.

As concerns this clonotype: Antigen unknown.

Trimming shortened V by 0 bases and J by 0 bases, and 12 bases separated the two germline ends. The CDR3 consists of 16 residues. Germline V gives CDR1 SGHRS, CDR2 YFSETQ. Quantitative molecular-barcoded 5'-RACE generated the TCR beta libraries. One entry per CDR3 protein, called by TCRdb with MiXCR from the 5' RACE reads. Here the sample spans 220,000 or so distinct CDR3 sequences, around 19% being singletons. The sequenced sample consisted of blood, either unsorted or a sorted T cell fraction (not recorded which). This receptor was obtained from a male donor with ankylosing spondylitis. The V gene is TRBV5-1, the J gene TRBJ1-1; possible D gene TRBD1, 5 bases. In nucleotides, the CDR3 is TGCGCCAGCAGCTTGGGTTCCAGGGTCATGAACACTGAAGCTTTCTTT. It yields the protein CASSLGSRVMNTEAFF.